This TCR beta chain derives from a study of T cell repertoires in cytomegalovirus infection. Across the study: Public TCR beta signatures were indicative of both CMV infection and a matching HLA type. Study-level results: The study identified carriers of CMV plus the relevant HLA from cumulative public TCR beta family frequency. There were HLA-C-restricted CMV-specific TCR beta clonotypes dominating the ex vivo response.

In TCRdb, the reads were re-called with MiXCR into one record per CDR3 protein. The sample contains fewer than 350,000 distinct CDR3 sequences, more than 8% of which appear only once. Trimming took off 6 bases at V and 0 bases at J, with 14 bases between the two ends. This CDR3 contains 16 residues. Germline V CDR1 and CDR2: MNHEY, SMNVEV (reference sequence). This clonotype has only a few counts. The antigen remains undetermined. The chain carries TRBV27 and TRBJ1-4; D uncertain. The sequenced material came from PBMCs. The clonotype originates from a human donor in good health (CMV status not recorded). Some clones in this sample may be carry-over from other donors' samples. The CDR3 DNA is TGTGCCAGCAGCCCCGCCCGAGGATCAACTAATGAAAAACTGTTTTTT. Translated: CASSPARGSTNEKLFF.